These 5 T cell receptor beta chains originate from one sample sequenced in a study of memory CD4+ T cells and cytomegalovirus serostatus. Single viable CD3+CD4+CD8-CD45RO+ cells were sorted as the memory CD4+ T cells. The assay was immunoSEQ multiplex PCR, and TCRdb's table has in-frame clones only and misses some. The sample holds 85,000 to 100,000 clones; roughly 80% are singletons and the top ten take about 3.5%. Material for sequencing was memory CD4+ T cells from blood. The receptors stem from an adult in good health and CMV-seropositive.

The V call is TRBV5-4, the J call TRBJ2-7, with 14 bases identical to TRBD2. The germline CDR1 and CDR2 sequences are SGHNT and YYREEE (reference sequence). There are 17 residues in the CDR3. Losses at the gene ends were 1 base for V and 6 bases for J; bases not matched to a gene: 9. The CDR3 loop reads CASSLPGTSGGAGEQYF. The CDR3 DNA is TGTGCCAGCAGCTTGCCCGGGACTAGCGGGGGTGCGGGCGAGCAGTACTTC.

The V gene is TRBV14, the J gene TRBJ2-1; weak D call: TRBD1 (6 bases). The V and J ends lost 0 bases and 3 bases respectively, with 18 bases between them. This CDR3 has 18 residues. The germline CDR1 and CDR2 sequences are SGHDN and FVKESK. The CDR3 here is CASSQDLAGARGYNEQFF. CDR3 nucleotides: TGTGCCAGCAGCCAAGATCTGGCAGGGGCAAGAGGCTACAATGAGCAGTTCTTC.

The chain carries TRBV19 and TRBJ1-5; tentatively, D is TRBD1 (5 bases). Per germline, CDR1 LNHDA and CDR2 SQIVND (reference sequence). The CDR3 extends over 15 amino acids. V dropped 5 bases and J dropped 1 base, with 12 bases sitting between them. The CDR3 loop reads CASSPGRGSNQPQHF. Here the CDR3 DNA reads TGTGCCAGTAGTCCGGGACGAGGGAGCAATCAGCCCCAGCATTTT.

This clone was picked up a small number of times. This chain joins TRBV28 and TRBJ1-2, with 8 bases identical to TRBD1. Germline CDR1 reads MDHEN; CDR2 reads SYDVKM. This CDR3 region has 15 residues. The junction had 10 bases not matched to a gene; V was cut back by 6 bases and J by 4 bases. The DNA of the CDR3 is TGTGCCAGCAGCCCTGGGGGGACAGGATCCTATGGCTACACCTTC. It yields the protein CASSPGGTGSYGYTF.

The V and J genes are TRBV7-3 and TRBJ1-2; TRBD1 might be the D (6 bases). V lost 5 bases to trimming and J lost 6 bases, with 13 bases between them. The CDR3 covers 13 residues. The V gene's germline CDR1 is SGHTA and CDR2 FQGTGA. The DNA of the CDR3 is TGTGCCAGCAGCCCCACAGGGCGGGATGGCTACACCTTC. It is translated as CASSPTGRDGYTF.